This TCR beta chain was obtained from a study of a mutant IDH1 vaccine in newly diagnosed glioma. For the study at large: Among treated patients, around 60% were male and about 40% female, and mean age was approximately 40 years.

Noted time point: baseline, week 1 (first vaccination visit). Treatment reported: pre-vaccination baseline after standard-of-care therapy. Profiling relied on immunoSEQ multiplex PCR, and the TCRdb table lists in-frame clones only, not all of them. The sample has roughly 51,000 clones; 70% to 90% are singletons. The germline V gene encodes CDR1 SEHNR and CDR2 FQNEAQ (reference sequence). The V gene lost 5 bases and the J gene lost 2 bases, with 13 bases spanning the gap. The CDR3 loop spans 14 amino acids. The TCR comes from a man in his forties with glioma. The chain couples TRBV7-9 to TRBJ2-7; possibly TRBD2 for D (6 bases). The material sequenced was PBMCs, taken from a glioma patient treated with radiotherapy, temozolomide or both. Here the CDR3 DNA reads TGTGCCAGCAGCGAGGGACTTTATACCTACGAGCAGTACTTC. Protein sequence: CASSEGLYTYEQYF.